Each of the 26 T cell receptor beta chains below was sequenced from the same sample in a study of vaccination effects on CD4 cells after COVID-19. Their cognate antigens are unknown. TCRdb's table, derived via immunoSEQ multiplex PCR, lists solely in-frame clones and lacks some. The sample records about 73,000 clones, around 79% being singletons. Sequencing was preceded by expansion of antigen-specific CD4+ T cells with viral peptide pools in the ViraFEST assay. Isolating CD4+ T cells followed ten to eleven days of culture. Vaccinated participants had no history of SARS-CoV-2 infection and tested negative for nucleocapsid antibodies. The source material was CD4+ T cells from PBMCs cultured with HCoV-NL63 spike peptides, sampled before COVID-19 vaccination. The receptor source for this set is a human donor who received a COVID-19 vaccine.

This rearrangement joins TRBV5-1 to TRBJ1-6; 7 bases map to TRBD1. The length of the CDR3 is 14 residues. The germline V gene encodes CDR1 SGHRS and CDR2 YFSETQ. J gave up 10 bases and V 4 bases, and 8 bases lay outside the gene matches. The CDR3 sequence is CASSLTGMDSPLHF. DNA of the CDR3: TGCGCCAGCAGCCTGACAGGGATGGACTCACCCCTCCACTTT. Variable domain in full (rest from reference TRBV5-1 and TRBJ1-6): KAGVTQTPRYLIKTRGQQVTLSCSPISGHRSVSWYQQTPGQGLQFLFEYFSETQRNKGNFPGRFSGRQFSNSRSEMNVSTLELGDSALYLCASSLTGMDSPLHFGNGTRLTVT.

The chain joins TRBV7-2 to TRBJ2-7, with 10 positions matching TRBD1. V dropped 3 bases and J dropped 5; count of bases not matched to a gene: 1. Per germline, CDR1 SGHTA and CDR2 FQGNSA. This CDR3 is 13 amino acids long. The CDR3 here is CASSLDRGDEQYV. CDR3 DNA sequence: TGTGCCAGCAGCTTGGACAGGGGGGACGAGCAGTACGTC.

This chain connects TRBV6-1 to TRBJ1-2, with 7 bases lining up with TRBD1. Germline CDR1 is MNHNS and CDR2 is SASEGT. After removal of 2 bases from V and 5 bases from J, the junction contained 5 bases not matched to a gene. This CDR3 is 14 amino acids long. The CDR3 here is CASSENRGGYGYTF. The DNA for the CDR3 is TGTGCCAGCAGTGAAAACAGGGGAGGGTATGGCTACACCTTC.

The rearrangement joins TRBV5-8 to TRBJ1-2; the D is unclear. CDR1 is SGHTS and CDR2 is YDEGEE in the germline V gene. The CDR3 is 11 residues long. V was cut by 4 bases and J by 4 bases, with 5 bases left in between. Here the CDR3 reads CASSPGYGYTF. CDR3 in DNA: TGTGCCAGCAGCCCGGGCTATGGCTACACCTTC.

V usage is TRBV12-5 and J usage is TRBJ2-5; D might be TRBD1 (6 bases). Germline-derived CDR1 and CDR2 are LGHNT and FRNRAP. CDR3 size: 12 residues. The V and J ends lost 8 bases and 5 bases respectively, with 12 bases between them. CDR3 protein: CASNRQGETQYF. The CDR3, as DNA: TGTGCTAGTAACCGGCAGGGGGAGACCCAGTACTTC.

This clone was recorded a few times. This chain uses TRBV12-5 with TRBJ1-3, with D hard to call. CDR1 and CDR2 (germline): LGHNT, FRNRAP. The V and J ends lost 2 bases and 2 bases respectively, with 1 base between them. The CDR3 is made up of 12 amino acids. The DNA for the CDR3 is TGTGCTAGTGGTTTGACTGGAAACACCATATATTTT. Protein: CASGLTGNTIYF.

The V and J genes are TRBV20-1 and TRBJ1-5; 7 nucleotides agree with TRBD1. The CDR3 has 18 residues. The V and J ends lost 3 bases and 4 bases, in that order; junction bases with no gene match: 18. Germline CDR1 DFQATT, CDR2 SNEGSKA (reference sequence). The CDR3 DNA sequence: TGCAGTGCTAGTGAAATGGTGCACGGGACAGTCGAAAATCAGCCCCAGCATTTT. Translation gives CSASEMVHGTVENQPQHF.

The chain has TRBV28 and TRBJ2-1; D not resolved. The ends were cut back, 2 bases at V and 4 bases at J, with 12 bases in the middle. CDR3 size: 15 residues. CDR1 MDHEN and CDR2 SYDVKM come from the germline V gene. The CDR3 nucleotides are TGTGCCAGCAGTTTACTGGGTTCCTCTTACAATGAGCAGTTCTTC. Its translation is CASSLLGSSYNEQFF.

The V and J genes are TRBV7-2 and TRBJ2-2, with 7 bases that match TRBD1. Germline-derived CDR1 and CDR2 are SGHTA and FQGNSA. V lost 3 bases, J lost 5 bases, and 9 bases stayed unmatched. The CDR3 totals 16 residues. The CDR3 reads CASSLLTGRGTGELFF. CDR3 DNA sequence: TGTGCCAGCAGCTTGCTGACAGGGCGTGGGACCGGGGAGCTGTTTTTT.

The CDR3 DNA sequence: TGTGCCAGCAGTGAAGCAGGGGCAGATTACGAGCAGTACGTC. It codes for CASSEAGADYEQYV. The rearrangement links TRBV6-1 to TRBJ2-7; possible D gene TRBD1, 5 bases. CDR3 length equals 14 residues. Per the germline V gene, CDR1 is MNHNS and CDR2 is SASEGT. Deletions cut 0 bases from V and 4 bases from J, with 10 bases between.

The V call is TRBV6-2 or TRBV6-3, the J call TRBJ1-2; D is ambiguous. The CDR3 has 12 residues. The ends were cut back, 6 bases at V and 4 bases at J, with 9 bases in the middle. CDR1 MNHEY and CDR2 SVGEGT come from the germline V gene. CDR3 in DNA: TGTGCCAGCAGCACAGCCTCCTATGGCTACACCTTC. Residues: CASSTASYGYTF.

The genes are TRBV7-3 and TRBJ1-6; weak D call: TRBD1 (5 bases). Trimming pared 6 bases from V and 5 bases from J, leaving 11 bases between. The germline gives CDR1 SGHTA, CDR2 FQGTGA. The CDR3 spans 14 residues. In nucleotides, the CDR3 is TGTGCCAGCAGATCTGGGGGGGATAATTCACCCCTCCACTTT. It is translated as CASRSGGDNSPLHF.

The count of this clone is one. The V call is TRBV5-1, the J call TRBJ1-1; weak D call: TRBD1 (6 bases). Trimming left V 2 bases short and J 1 base short, with 9 bases between. Germline lookup yields CDR1 SGHRS and CDR2 YFSETQ. The CDR3 has 14 amino acids. The CDR3 coding sequence is TGCGCCAGCAGCTTAGACAGGTCGAACACTGAAGCTTTCTTT. Translated, it gives CASSLDRSNTEAFF.

This chain connects TRBV5-1 to TRBJ1-1; D unclear. Per the germline V gene, CDR1 is SGHRS and CDR2 is YFSETQ. V was trimmed by 4 bases and J by 2 bases, leaving 15 bases between them. The CDR3 totals 15 residues. CDR3 amino acids: CASSLALGRNTEAFF. For the CDR3, the DNA is TGCGCCAGCAGCCTCGCCCTAGGGCGAAACACTGAAGCTTTCTTT.

V and J are TRBV6-4 and TRBJ1-1; no definite D call. The CDR3 runs to 13 residues. Between the trimmed V and J ends, which lost 5 bases and 4 bases, there was a span of 11 bases. From germline, CDR1 is MRHNA and CDR2 SNTAGT. The CDR3 here is CASSLGYGTEAFF. The CDR3 nucleotides are TGTGCCAGCAGTCTGGGCTATGGCACTGAAGCTTTCTTT.

The chain is built from TRBV5-6 and TRBJ2-2, with 8 bases lining up with TRBD2. Losses at the gene ends were 2 bases for V and 6 bases for J; bases not matched to a gene: 6. CDR3 length: 15 residues. Germline CDR1 SGHDT, CDR2 YYEEEE. CDR3 DNA sequence: TGTGCCAGCAGCTTCAGGACTAGCTTCTCCGGGGAGCTGTTTTTT. As protein: CASSFRTSFSGELFF.

This clone was counted only a few times. V and J are TRBV28 and TRBJ1-2; 11 positions match TRBD1. The CDR3 has 14 amino acids. V dropped 6 bases and J dropped 4; count of bases not matched to a gene: 4. Looked up from germline, CDR1 is MDHEN and CDR2 is SYDVKM. CDR3 sequence reads: CASRGTGGVYGYTF. In DNA, the CDR3 is TGTGCCAGCAGAGGGACAGGGGGTGTCTATGGCTACACCTTC.

This clone was counted between two and nine times. The rearrangement joins TRBV2 to TRBJ1-5; the D gene is possibly TRBD1 (5 bases). CDR1 is SNHLY and CDR2 is FYNNEI in the germline V gene. The CDR3 runs 15 residues. V lost 6 bases to trimming and J lost 3 bases, with 15 bases between them. The CDR3 spells CASRGIKGNNQPQHF. CDR3 in DNA: TGTGCCAGCAGAGGGATCAAGGGGAACAATCAGCCCCAGCATTTT.

The chain employs TRBV5-8 and TRBJ2-7, with 10 bases matching TRBD2. The germline V gene has CDR1 SGHTS and CDR2 YDEGEE. V lost 1 base to trimming and J lost 3 bases; unmatched junction nucleotides: 1. This CDR3 is 14 amino acids long. The CDR3 DNA sequence: TGTGCCAGCAGCTTGACTAGCGGGGTCTACGAGCAGTACGTC. Protein sequence: CASSLTSGVYEQYV.

This clone was counted only a few times. The chain is built from TRBV19 and TRBJ2-2; D gene uncertain. The CDR3 contains 16 residues. Germline V gene sequence: CDR1 LNHDA, CDR2 SQIVND (reference sequence). V was cut by 3 bases and J by 2 bases, with 13 bases left in between. CDR3 protein: CASSISAQTNTGELFF. CDR3 coding DNA: TGTGCCAGTAGTATTTCGGCGCAGACTAACACCGGGGAGCTGTTTTTT. Full variable domain (rest looked up from reference TRBV19 and TRBJ2-2): DGGITQSPKYLFRKEGQNVTLSCEQNLNHDAMYWYRQDPGQGLRLIYYSQIVNDFQKGDIAEGYSVSREKKESFPLTVTSAQKNPTAFYLCASSISAQTNTGELFFGEGSRLTVL.

The chain combines TRBV30 with TRBJ2-5; 7 nucleotides agree with TRBD1. The J segment lost 5 bases and the V segment lost 2 bases, leaving 8 bases of the junction unmatched. The CDR3 is 14 residues long. Germline V lookup: CDR1 GTSNPN, CDR2 SVGIG (reference sequence). This CDR3 reads CAWSNRGGRETQYF. The CDR3 nucleotides read TGTGCCTGGAGTAACAGGGGTGGTAGGGAGACCCAGTACTTC. The full variable domain, completed using reference TRBV30 and TRBJ2-5, is SQTIHQWPATLVQPVGSPLSLECTVEGTSNPNLYWYRQAAGRGLQLLFYSVGIGQISSEVPQNLSASRPQDRQFILSSKKLLLSDSGFYLCAWSNRGGRETQYFGPGTRLLVL.

V usage is TRBV10-1 and J usage is TRBJ2-2, with a possible D match to TRBD2 (6 bases). Germline V lookup: CDR1 WNHNN, CDR2 SYGVQD (reference sequence). Between the trimmed V and J ends, which lost 3 bases and 7 bases, there was a span of 9 bases. This CDR3 has 13 residues. The CDR3 protein is CASSESGVGELFF. The CDR3 DNA follows: TGCGCCAGCAGTGAATCGGGGGTCGGGGAGCTGTTTTTT.

The rearrangement joins TRBV5-1 to TRBJ1-6, with 7 bases that match TRBD1. The junction had 4 bases not matched to a gene; V was cut back by 0 bases and J by 1 base. The germline gives CDR1 SGHRS, CDR2 YFSETQ. CDR3 length: 17 amino acids. For the CDR3, the DNA is TGCGCCAGCAGCTTGGCAGGGGGTGAGTCCTATAATTCACCCCTCCACTTT. It encodes CASSLAGGESYNSPLHF.

The J gene is TRBJ2-3, the V gene TRBV10-1; no clear D. The CDR3 has 12 amino acids. The germline V and J ends were trimmed by 2 bases and 7 bases, with 7 bases remaining between them. Germline V gives CDR1 WNHNN, CDR2 SYGVQD (reference sequence). The CDR3 protein is CASSEGSNTQYF. Written as DNA, the CDR3 is TGCGCCAGCAGTGAGGGATCGAATACGCAGTATTTT.

The chain uses TRBV20-1 and TRBJ2-3; D remains ambiguous. The germline CDR1 and CDR2 sequences are DFQATT and SNEGSKA (reference sequence). The CDR3 has 11 amino acids. Trimming pared 3 bases from V and 1 base from J, leaving 2 bases between. CDR3 loop: CSASRTDTQYF. In nucleotides, the CDR3 is TGCAGTGCTAGTCGCACAGATACGCAGTATTTT.

The chain uses TRBV3-1 (or the pseudogene TRBV3-2) and TRBJ1-5; D not resolved. Germline V gene sequence: CDR1 LGHDT, CDR2 YNNKEL (reference sequence). The CDR3 runs to 14 residues. V was trimmed by 3 bases and J by 5 bases, leaving 11 bases between them. CDR3 coding DNA: TGTGCCAGCAGCCAGCGGAGTTGGGATCAGCCCCAGCATTTT. Its translation: CASSQRSWDQPQHF.